Listed below are T cell receptor beta chains from one sample, sequenced in a study of T-cell reconstitution after alpha-beta-depleted transplantation in children. TCRdb passed the PCR reads through MiXCR, listing each CDR3 protein once. The table includes 350,000 to 400,000 distinct CDR3 sequences, about an eighth detected once. This sample comprised PBMCs, obtained from the stem cell graft. These receptors came from a human donor who donated a stem cell graft to a child with Fanconi anemia. Each CDR3 is given with its conserved first and last residue. The D gene is left open where the match is weak. Expanded clones get a size class; other rows say once, few or many, or leave the size out.

j_call,v_call,d_call,clone_size,cdr3_aa,cdr3_nt
TRBJ1-2,TRBV5-1,NA,NA,CASSPAFYGYTF,TGCGCCAGCAGCCCGGCGTTCTATGGCTACACCTTC
TRBJ2-1,TRBV6-5,TRBD1,NA,CASSFDRGRVNEQFF,TGTGCCAGCAGTTTCGACAGGGGGCGCGTCAATGAGCAGTTCTTC
TRBJ1-3,TRBV7-8,NA,few,CASSPIHRGGSGNTIYF,TGTGCCAGCAGCCCAATCCATAGGGGTGGCTCTGGAAACACCATATATTTT
TRBJ1-1,TRBV7-9,TRBD1,few,CASRSGTEIEAFF,TGTGCCAGCCGATCTGGGACAGAGATTGAAGCTTTCTTT
TRBJ1-1,TRBV14,NA,NA,CASSHRTGRKAFF,TGTGCCAGCAGTCACCGGACGGGCAGGAAAGCTTTCTTT
TRBJ2-2,TRBV7-3,NA,NA,CASSPSRAANTGELFF,TGTGCCAGCAGCCCAAGTAGGGCCGCGAACACCGGGGAGCTGTTTTTT
TRBJ2-1,TRBV11-2,NA,many,CASSLILSPYYNEQFF,TGTGCCAGCAGCCTGATTCTAAGCCCCTACTACAATGAGCAGTTCTTC
TRBJ1-3,TRBV5-4,NA,few,CASSLRGTGNTIYF,TGTGCCAGCAGCTTGCGGGGGACCGGAAACACCATATATTTT
TRBJ2-5,TRBV18,NA,many,CASSPRTGRETQYF,TGTGCCAGCTCACCTAGGACCGGGAGAGAGACCCAGTACTTC
TRBJ1-3,TRBV29-1,NA,few,CSVGTAGPGNTIYF,TGCAGCGTTGGAACAGCCGGTCCTGGAAACACCATATATTTT
TRBJ1-1,TRBV5-1,NA,many,CASSLQVDTEAFF,TGCGCCAGCAGCTTGCAGGTGGACACTGAAGCTTTCTTT
TRBJ1-1,TRBV7-9,NA,few,CASSPRGSLNTEAFF,TGTGCCAGCAGCCCGAGGGGGAGTCTGAACACTGAAGCTTTCTTT
TRBJ2-1,TRBV12-3/TRBV12-4,NA,NA,CASSPTGVGGNEQFF,TGTGCCAGCTCTCCTACGGGGGTCGGGGGCAATGAGCAGTTCTTC
TRBJ1-1,TRBV7-9,NA,NA,CASSLFPGPEAFF,TGTGCCAGCAGCTTATTTCCGGGACCTGAAGCTTTCTTT
TRBJ2-1,TRBV7-3,NA,many,CASSRGSVNEQFF,TGTGCCAGCAGTCGCGGGTCTGTCAATGAGCAGTTCTTC
TRBJ1-1,TRBV2,NA,NA,CASSEEGSTEAFF,TGTGCCAGCAGCGAAGAGGGTAGCACTGAAGCTTTCTTT
TRBJ1-2,TRBV12-3/TRBV12-4,TRBD1,NA,CASRLGQGYGYTF,TGTGCCAGCAGACTGGGACAGGGCTATGGCTACACCTTC
TRBJ2-1,TRBV28,NA,few,CASQAGPYNEQFF,TGTGCCAGCCAGGCGGGTCCCTACAATGAGCAGTTCTTC
TRBJ1-5,TRBV28,NA,few,CASHTQGGNQPQHF,TGTGCCAGCCACACCCAGGGTGGAAACCAGCCCCAGCATTTT
TRBJ2-1,TRBV11-2,NA,many,CASSFGRQNEQFF,TGTGCCAGCAGCTTCGGACGGCAGAATGAGCAGTTCTTC
TRBJ1-4,TRBV4-2,NA,NA,CASSQRRGRTNEKLFF,TGTGCCAGCAGCCAACGAAGGGGTAGGACTAATGAAAAACTGTTTTTT
TRBJ1-1,TRBV2,TRBD1,NA,CASSGDRVTEAFF,TGTGCCAGCAGCGGCGACAGGGTCACTGAAGCTTTCTTT
TRBJ1-6,TRBV18,NA,NA,CASSPVQRDSPLHF,TGTGCCAGCTCACCGGTCCAGAGGGATTCACCCCTCCACTTT
TRBJ2-4,TRBV7-2,TRBD1,many,CASSLEGWDRRDIQYF,TGTGCCAGCAGCTTAGAAGGTTGGGACAGAAGAGACATTCAGTACTTC
TRBJ2-3,TRBV7-9,NA,many,CASSFGVDTQYF,TGTGCCAGCAGCTTCGGGGTAGATACGCAGTATTTT
TRBJ1-4,TRBV4-3,NA,NA,CASSLGQINEKLFF,TGCGCCAGCAGCCTCGGACAGATTAATGAAAAACTGTTTTTT
TRBJ2-7,TRBV6-2/TRBV6-3,NA,NA,CASSYRVRSYEQYF,TGTGCCAGCAGTTACAGGGTGAGGTCCTACGAGCAGTACTTC
TRBJ1-2,TRBV12-3/TRBV12-4,NA,NA,CASRDTLGGASGYTF,TGTGCCAGCAGGGATACCTTGGGAGGGGCGAGTGGCTACACCTTC